The 9 T cell receptor beta chains listed next were all sequenced from one sample in a study of blood T cell repertoires in COVID-19. The assay was immunoSEQ multiplex PCR, and TCRdb's table has in-frame clones only and misses some. The data hold around 700,000 clones, with 85% to 90% observed a single time. Sequencing input: peripheral blood. The receptor source for this set is a woman aged 18-35 years with acute or convalescent COVID-19.

The CDR3, as DNA: TGCGCCAGCAGCCAGTGGACAGGTAACACTGAAGCTTTCTTT. Translating it yields CASSQWTGNTEAFF. This sequence joins TRBV4-1 and TRBJ1-1, with TRBD1 identical over 7 bases. CDR1 and CDR2 from the germline V gene are MGHRA and YSYEKL. The CDR3 has 14 amino acids. V trimming: 3 bases; J trimming: 2 bases; junction bases outside the gene matches: 3.

The J gene is TRBJ1-5, the V gene TRBV7-9; 8 bases are a match to TRBD1. The CDR3 sequence is 12 residues long. V dropped 4 bases and J dropped 9; count of bases not matched to a gene: 2. In germline, CDR1 is SEHNR, CDR2 FQNEAQ (reference sequence). CDR3 bases: TGTGCCAGCAGCTCTGGGACAGGGCCCCAGCATTTT. Amino acids: CASSSGTGPQHF.

The rearrangement joins TRBV19 to TRBJ1-6; D gene ambiguous. Germline-derived CDR1 and CDR2 are LNHDA and SQIVND (reference sequence). Trimming shortened V by 0 bases and J by 10 bases, and 7 bases separated the two germline ends. The CDR3 has 13 amino acids. The CDR3 is CASSIDSGSPLHF. As DNA, the CDR3 is TGTGCCAGTAGTATAGATTCTGGCTCACCCCTCCACTTT.

This clone turned up a few times. The J gene is TRBJ1-2, the V gene TRBV6-5; D perhaps matches TRBD1 (6 bases). Trimming took 5 bases from V and 8 from J, leaving 18 bases between them. From germline, CDR1 is MNHEY and CDR2 SVGAGI. The CDR3 extends over 14 amino acids. CDR3 nucleotides: TGTGCCAGCAGTCTGACAGGAACACTATCCGGCTACACCTTC. It encodes CASSLTGTLSGYTF.

The chain joins TRBV24-1 to TRBJ2-1, with 7 bases identical to TRBD1. The CDR3 extends over 13 amino acids. The trim removed 9 bases at V and 4 bases at J, leaving 5 bases unmatched. The germline gives CDR1 KGHDR, CDR2 SFDVKD. The CDR3 loop reads CATAPTGYNEQFF. The CDR3 DNA sequence: TGTGCCACCGCTCCGACAGGGTACAATGAGCAGTTCTTC.

V is TRBV3-1 (or the pseudogene TRBV3-2) and J is TRBJ1-2; the match to TRBD1 covers 7 bases. The CDR3 sequence is 13 residues long. CDR1 and CDR2 from the germline V gene are LGHDT and YNNKEL (reference sequence). V lost 2 bases and J lost 8; bases outside the gene matches: 5. CDR3 DNA sequence: TGTGCCAGCAGCCAAACAGGGGTGAGCGGCTACACCTTC. Amino acid sequence: CASSQTGVSGYTF.

A note on this clone: The sample carries other DNA sequences with the same CDR3. The chain is built from TRBV7-9 and TRBJ1-2; a weak D match, TRBD1 (5 bases). This CDR3 contains 13 residues. The germline V gene has CDR1 SEHNR and CDR2 FQNEAQ (reference sequence). Trimming took off 1 base at V and 5 bases at J, with 8 bases between the two ends. The CDR3 region is CASSLGRVYGYTF. In nucleotides, the CDR3 is TGTGCCAGCAGCTTAGGCAGGGTATATGGCTACACCTTC.

V and J are TRBV19 and TRBJ2-6; tentative D call: TRBD1 (7 bases). V lost 5 bases and J lost 0, with 23 bases in between. This CDR3 contains 20 residues. Germline lookup yields CDR1 LNHDA and CDR2 SQIVND (reference sequence). The DNA for the CDR3 is TGTGCCAGTAGTCCGACAGGGAAGGGGGGTACTAGCTCTGGGGCCAACGTCCTGACTTTC. It yields the protein CASSPTGKGGTSSGANVLTF.

This sequence joins TRBV7-9 and TRBJ2-1; 8 bases are a match to TRBD2. Trimming removed 5 bases from V and 7 bases from J; junction bases left unmatched: 10. CDR1 is SEHNR and CDR2 is FQNEAQ in the germline V gene (reference sequence). This CDR3 has 15 residues. CDR3 loop: CASSAWSAGENEQFF. The CDR3 coding sequence is TGTGCCAGCAGCGCCTGGTCAGCGGGGGAGAATGAGCAGTTCTTC.